These T cell receptor beta chains were read from a single sample in a study of cytomegalovirus exposure and HLA in healthy donors. TCRdb keeps only in-frame clones here, not all; method: immunoSEQ multiplex PCR. The sample shows a few hundred thousand clones, 88% of them seen only once. Material for sequencing was PBMCs. These receptors came from a young woman in good health and CMV-seronegative. CDR3s include the opening cysteine and the closing phenylalanine or tryptophan. D genes are given only for firm matches. Size is omitted from some rows. Given values are once, few, many or a class for expanded clones.

j_gene | d_gene | v_gene | abundance | CDR3aa | CDR3nt
TRBJ2-7 | TRBD2 | TRBV28 | - | CASSTSVLYEQYF | TGTGCCAGCAGTACTAGCGTCCTTTACGAGCAGTACTTC
TRBJ1-5 | - | TRBV28 | few | CASKNRKAYNQPQHF | TGTGCCAGTAAAAACAGGAAAGCATACAATCAGCCCCAGCATTTT
TRBJ1-2 | - | TRBV4-2 | - | CASSQVRDTSYGYTF | TGTGCCAGCAGCCAAGTAAGGGACACTAGCTATGGCTACACCTTC
TRBJ1-1 | TRBD1 | TRBV19 | few | CASSMQGAMTEAFF | TGTGCCAGTAGTATGCAGGGGGCCATGACTGAAGCTTTCTTT
TRBJ2-7 | - | TRBV2 | - | CASKYRFSSYEQYF | TGTGCCAGCAAGTACAGATTTAGCTCCTACGAGCAGTACTTC
TRBJ2-1 | TRBD1 | TRBV29-1 | - | CSVERDSYNEQFF | TGCAGCGTGGAACGGGACAGCTACAATGAGCAGTTCTTC
TRBJ2-7 | - | TRBV27 | - | CASSPRASRYEQYF | TGTGCCAGCAGCCCTCGCGCTAGTCGCTACGAGCAGTACTTC
TRBJ2-1 | - | TRBV7-8 | - | CASSRAGGGGEQFF | TGTGCCAGCAGTCGAGCGGGCGGTGGGGGTGAGCAGTTCTTC
TRBJ1-2 | TRBD1 | TRBV4-1 | - | CASSQDVGTGRGYTF | TGCGCCAGCAGCCAAGATGTTGGGACAGGGAGGGGCTACACCTTC
TRBJ2-5 | TRBD1 | TRBV7-2 | - | CASSFRDRGRETQYF | TGTGCCAGCAGCTTCCGGGACAGGGGGCGGGAGACCCAGTACTTC
TRBJ2-1 | - | TRBV19 | once | CASSFPTGIYNEQFF | TGTGCCAGTAGTTTCCCAACAGGTATCTACAATGAGCAGTTCTTC
TRBJ2-1 | TRBD2 | TRBV11-3 | - | CASSPVAGAQDEQFF | TGTGCCAGCAGCCCCGTAGCGGGAGCTCAGGATGAGCAGTTCTTC
TRBJ1-1 | - | TRBV28 | - | CASSLDGTEAFF | TGTGCCAGCAGCCTCGACGGGACTGAAGCTTTCTTT
TRBJ2-5 | TRBD1 | TRBV7-8 | once | CASSPLPGTDETQYF | TGTGCCAGCAGCCCTTTACCTGGGACAGACGAGACCCAGTACTTC
TRBJ1-1 | TRBD1 | TRBV7-9 | once | CASSHEAGGPEAFF | TGTGCCAGCAGCCATGAGGCAGGGGGACCTGAAGCTTTCTTT
TRBJ2-1 | TRBD2 | TRBV6-4 | - | CASSDSSGSGNEQFF | TGTGCCAGCAGTGACTCTAGCGGGAGTGGCAATGAGCAGTTCTTC
TRBJ2-7 | TRBD2 | TRBV27 | - | CASSLAGGPYEQYF | TGTGCCAGCAGTTTAGCGGGAGGGCCTTACGAGCAGTACTTC
TRBJ1-3 | - | TRBV9 | - | CASSKDSYSGNTIYF | TGTGCCAGCAGCAAGGACAGTTACTCTGGAAACACCATATATTTT
TRBJ2-7 | - | TRBV28 | - | CASSHGKAAAVEQYF | TGTGCCAGCAGCCACGGGAAGGCGGCAGCCGTCGAGCAGTACTTC
TRBJ2-1 | - | TRBV19 | - | CASSQRIGSYNEQFF | TGTGCCAGTAGTCAGCGTATCGGATCCTACAATGAGCAGTTCTTC
TRBJ2-1 | - | TRBV9 | - | CASSPQSRGGSNEQFF | TGTGCCAGCAGCCCCCAAAGTAGGGGCGGTTCCAATGAGCAGTTCTTC
TRBJ2-1 | TRBD2 | TRBV28 | - | CASRSSGSYNEQFF | TGTGCCAGCAGGTCTAGCGGGAGTTACAATGAGCAGTTCTTC
TRBJ1-2 | TRBD1 | TRBV11-1 | few | CASSLDRGQGYTF | TGTGCCAGCAGCTTGGACAGGGGGCAAGGCTACACCTTC
TRBJ2-6 | - | TRBV30 | - | CAWSLQVAGANVLTF | TGTGCCTGGAGTCTCCAGGTTGCTGGGGCCAACGTCCTGACTTTC
TRBJ2-7 | - | TRBV28 | - | CASSSRDAYEQYF | TGTGCCAGCAGTTCCAGGGATGCCTACGAGCAGTACTTC
TRBJ2-7 | TRBD1 | TRBV27 | - | CASSWTGLIDEQYF | TGTGCCAGCAGTTGGACAGGGCTGATTGACGAGCAGTACTTC
TRBJ2-7 | TRBD2 | TRBV25-1 | few | CASRIAGGEQYF | TGTGCCAGCAGAATAGCGGGAGGGGAGCAGTACTTC
TRBJ1-2 | - | TRBV27 | few | CASRSGVYVLTF | TGTGCCAGCAGATCCGGAGTCTATGTTTTAACCTTC
TRBJ2-5 | - | TRBV7-9 | - | CASSFPPDGVGETQYF | TGTGCCAGCAGCTTTCCCCCAGATGGAGTGGGAGAGACCCAGTACTTC
TRBJ1-2 | TRBD1 | TRBV15 | - | CATSRGGTDYYGYTF | TGTGCCACCAGCAGAGGGGGGACAGACTACTATGGCTACACCTTC
TRBJ1-4 | - | TRBV28 | - | CASSLQGLSGKLFF | TGTGCCAGCAGTCTCCAGGGGCTTTCTGGAAAACTGTTTTTT
TRBJ2-1 | TRBD2 | TRBV19 | - | CASRSSGSITYNEQFF | TGTGCCAGTCGGTCTAGCGGGAGTATCACCTACAATGAGCAGTTCTTC
TRBJ2-7 | TRBD2 | TRBV9 | - | CASSVGGGGQPYEQYF | TGTGCCAGCAGCGTAGGGGGGGGAGGGCAGCCCTACGAGCAGTACTTC
TRBJ1-4 | TRBD1 | TRBV15 | - | CATSERGPTNEKLFF | TGTGCCACCAGCGAGAGGGGGCCAACTAATGAAAAACTGTTTTTT
TRBJ2-5 | TRBD2 | TRBV29-1 | once | CSVEDPKREGRETQYF | TGCAGCGTTGAAGATCCGAAGCGGGAGGGCCGGGAGACCCAGTACTTC
TRBJ2-7 | TRBD1 | TRBV6-6 | - | CASSNLGQEVTYEQYF | TGTGCCAGCAGCAACCTGGGACAGGAGGTGACCTACGAGCAGTACTTC
TRBJ2-1 | TRBD2 | TRBV11-2 | - | CASSRGTSGRLNEQFF | TGTGCCAGCAGCCGGGGGACTAGCGGGAGGTTGAATGAGCAGTTCTTC
TRBJ2-2 | TRBD1 | TRBV19 | - | CASWDRVTGELFF | TGTGCCAGTTGGGACAGGGTCACCGGGGAGCTGTTTTTT
TRBJ1-1 | TRBD1 | TRBV2 | - | CASGTGGRMTTFF | TGTGCCAGCGGGACAGGGGGCCGCATGACGACTTTCTTT
TRBJ2-7 | - | TRBV6-6 | few | CASSYDRYYEQYF | TGTGCCAGCAGTTACGACAGATATTACGAGCAGTACTTC
TRBJ2-6 | TRBD2 | TRBV4-2 | - | CASSQELAGRSGANVLTF | TGTGCCAGCAGCCAAGAACTAGCGGGCCGCTCTGGGGCCAACGTCCTGACTTTC
TRBJ2-7 | TRBD2 | TRBV6-6 | - | CASTGLAGGYEQYF | TGTGCCAGCACCGGACTAGCGGGAGGCTACGAGCAGTACTTC
TRBJ2-1 | - | TRBV25-1 | - | CASSESLTRRNEQFF | TGTGCCAGCAGTGAATCCCTCACTAGAAGGAATGAGCAGTTCTTC
TRBJ1-1 | - | TRBV29-1 | - | CSVLSTGNTEAFF | TGCAGCGTCCTATCGACAGGGAACACTGAAGCTTTCTTT
TRBJ1-3 | - | TRBV11-2 | - | CASSLARLSGYSGNTIYF | TGTGCCAGCAGCTTAGCGCGGCTTTCGGGATACTCTGGAAACACCATATATTTT
TRBJ1-2 | - | TRBV29-1 | few | CSVEHREQDGYTF | TGCAGCGTTGAGCACAGGGAGCAGGATGGCTACACCTTC
TRBJ2-7 | TRBD2 | TRBV5-5 | - | CASSLVGLSGIYEQYF | TGTGCCAGCAGCTTGGTTGGCTTAAGCGGGATCTACGAGCAGTACTTC
TRBJ2-2 | - | TRBV11-3 | - | CASSSNTGELFF | TGTGCCAGCAGCTCTAACACCGGGGAGCTGTTTTTT
TRBJ1-3 | - | TRBV28 | - | CASNEGARNTIYF | TGTGCCAGCAACGAAGGAGCTAGAAACACCATATATTTT
TRBJ2-5 | TRBD2 | TRBV19 | - | CASRKRSGREETQYF | TGTGCCAGTAGAAAAAGGAGCGGGAGGGAAGAGACCCAGTACTTC
TRBJ1-1 | TRBD1 | TRBV2 | - | CASRTQGLATEAFF | TGTGCCAGCAGAACACAGGGGTTGGCGACTGAAGCTTTCTTT
TRBJ1-2 | - | TRBV7-8 | few | CASSLAGSYGYTF | TGTGCCAGCAGCTTAGCTGGCAGCTATGGCTACACCTTC
TRBJ2-5 | - | TRBV27 | - | CASSPTADQETQYF | TGTGCCAGCAGTCCCACAGCGGACCAAGAGACCCAGTACTTC
TRBJ1-2 | TRBD1 | TRBV7-9 | - | CASRPGEGASGYTF | TGTGCCAGCCGCCCGGGCGAGGGGGCTTCTGGCTACACCTTC